This entry describes one T cell receptor beta chain. Its target antigen remains unknown. Base qualities were left out, and no much larger clone turns up one base away. This entry comes from a study of cytomegalovirus exposure and HLA in healthy donors (dated by TCRdb to 2015 to 2018). With regard to the full study: According to an earlier analysis of several hundred of the donors, about 180 million T cells yielded over 90 million unique TCR beta sequences and 250 to 350 Gb of sequence data. Roughly 300 gigabases of sequencing data and approximately 85 million unique TCR sequences were included in an early release covering 500 to 750 HLA-typed donors. Among the approximately 400 genotyped donors, around 81% belonged to the genetic ancestry cluster associated with self-reported Caucasian donors. The study was designed to test whether signatures of past pathogen exposure could be identified by cataloging public T cell receptors. The study profiled the T cell repertoires of more than 500 subjects by immunosequencing and related them to cytomegalovirus serostatus. A separate validation cohort of over 95 different subjects was used in addition to the roughly 700-subject first cohort. To predict cytomegalovirus infection status, the study combined high-throughput TCR immunosequencing, statistical association of individual TCRs with disease status, and machine learning. In a later analysis, previously published TCR beta repertoires from 500 to 750 donors were re-analyzed and high-resolution HLA genotyping was added so that TCR occurrence patterns could be studied. Rather than using new phenotypic data, the later analysis identified candidate immune exposures from TCR beta sequences and from how often those sequences occurred across donors. An earlier analysis of a few hundred of the donors applied high-throughput TCR beta sequencing to assess whether each TCR beta V gene segment acted as functional or pseudogenic. Donor age, sex, ethnicity and CMV serostatus were compiled together with the repertoire data. Genome-wide SNP genotypes for about 65% of the 666 donors were used in a later genetic analysis, which treated that subset as a discovery cohort. All discovery cohort repertoires had been generated using a single sequencing platform. Both class I and class II loci were covered by HLA typing, at four-digit resolution. The number of typed donors differed by locus: about 620-630 for A, B, C, DRB1 and DQB1; some 500 for DQA1; 606 for DPA1; and around 470 for DPB1. Roughly five DR-DQ haplotypes were treated as single units for association and clustering because of strong linkage in the cohort. Among about 400 genotyped donors of the cohort, an average of roughly 230,000 unique TCR beta nucleotide sequences was sequenced per donor, of which about 18% were non-productive.

What the authors observed across the whole study: Linkage disequilibrium might explain the correlated functional status among segregating V segments, but an unknown experimental factor could not be ruled out. A later analysis found that most CMV-associated TCR beta chains appeared HLA-restricted, with HLA associations seemingly driven largely by CMV exposure. This cohort had only TCR beta chains sequenced, and the lack of alpha or paired-chain data limited which features could be detected. A cluster of highly shared sequence variants was judged likely to be a technical artifact of the sequencing pipeline. The only immune exposure information available for the cohort was CMV serostatus. In a later genetic analysis, fewer N-insertions in productive TCRs were reported among donors in an Asian-associated ancestry cluster than the roughly 700-donor mean. According to a later analysis, TCR association rates differed among HLA loci, with DRB1 alleles showing the most associated TCRs and HLA-C alleles showing the fewest. Roughly uniform sequencing depth across donors was assumed in presence/absence analyses, although this assumption may not hold. Because counts were too low, about 18 rarely observed V segments, including chromosome 9 orphons, were excluded from the earlier analysis of 587 of the donors. Several of the top co-occurrence clusters appeared to be linked to parvovirus B19, influenza, CMV and Epstein-Barr virus, according to a later analysis. The 87-base-pair reads could not distinguish some IMGT-functional V segments, including TRBV6-2 and TRBV6-3, so those segments were excluded. In an earlier analysis of some 550 of the donors, most TCR beta V segments were observed in productive rearrangements about 87% or about 30% of the time, broadly matching IMGT annotations. In the study, about 150 TCR beta chains were listed as associated with cytomegalovirus. Most TCR sequences were seen in very few donors, while some public TCRs were found in many individuals. In vitro tests confirmed that a few of the cytomegalovirus-associated TCR beta chains recognize cytomegalovirus antigens. The authors suggested that the approach could potentially be extended to other disease states and immunological phenotypes. Cytomegalovirus status was reported to be diagnosed by the classifier with high specificity and sensitivity in both the original and validation cohorts. A further reported finding was that TCR beta sequences accurately predicted the HLA-A and HLA-B alleles for most subjects in the first cohort. Assigning TCR associations to individual alleles was difficult when HLA alleles, especially DR and DQ, strongly co-occurred. In a later analysis, HLA-associated TCR beta chains were found to be more clonally expanded and to have lower generation probabilities than equally common non-associated chains. An association between a missense DCLRE1C variant and V-gene and J-gene trimming of TCR beta chains was found in a later genetic analysis and replicated in an independent cohort. Because HLA typing was unavailable for some donors at each locus, only the typed subset was used in association tests. A later analysis associated 16,951 TCR beta sequences with specific HLA alleles at a false discovery rate of 0.05.

The cohort comprised more than 550 healthy bone marrow donors. All cohort members were sampled while nominally healthy, although unrecorded immune exposures were likely present. The donor tested CMV seropositive and was one of the 289 seropositive cohort members. Each donor provided a peripheral blood sample, and peripheral blood mononuclear cells were used for TCR beta sequencing. Genomic DNA extraction from the blood cell samples was performed with the Qiagen DNeasy Blood Extraction Kit. Library creation used the immunoSEQ multiplex PCR assay. The multiplex PCR relied on a mix of 60 forward primers for TCR Vbeta segments and 13 reverse primers for TCR Jbeta segments. A multiplex PCR assay on genomic DNA amplified the CDR3 region of rearranged TCR beta genes. The Illumina HiSeq System was used to sequence the amplified TCR beta libraries as 87-base-pair reads. The original pipeline was this. A later analysis tallied tens of millions of unique TCR beta chains across the 700 or so repertoires, and approximately 11 million of those chains were shared by two or more donors. A nearest-neighbor algorithm error-corrected the raw reads and collapsed the reads into unique sequences, merging closely related sequences to remove PCR and sequencing errors. V, D and J gene segments were assigned by aligning CDR3 sequences to IMGT reference sequences. For a sequence to be retained, a match of at least six nucleotides to both a V gene segment and a J gene segment was required. Rearrangements were classified as productive when the CDR3 lacked stop codons and remained in frame with V and J, and all other rearrangements were classified as non-productive. CDR3 was defined by IMGT convention, running from the second conserved V-encoded cysteine to the conserved J-encoded phenylalanine. In an earlier analysis of 500 to 650 of the donors, sequences lacking an unambiguous match to a single V gene segment were excluded. An earlier analysis of approximately 590 of the donors called V segments functional above 56.7% productive rearrangements and segregating when the between-donor standard deviation exceeded 5%. A statistical classification framework was built to diagnose cytomegalovirus status from the catalog of TCR beta chain sequences. In a later analysis, TCR nucleotide sequences were compared against IMGT/GENE-DB human TR gene sequences so that V and J genes could be assigned. A later analysis assigned CDR3 sequences and most-parsimonious VDJ recombination scenarios with the TCRdist pipeline. In a later analysis, every TCR beta chain was defined by the combination of its CDR3 amino acid sequence and its V-gene family, and reads without a unique V-gene family were dropped. As a way to deal with suspected cross-contamination and a sequencing artifact, a later analysis dropped 450 to 600 nucleotide sequences that were highly shared and had low generation probability. In a later analysis, a clonal expansion index for each public chain was calculated from normalized within-repertoire ranks of inferred template counts. Generation probabilities in a later analysis came from a VDJ recombination model fitted to out-of-frame rearrangements, and those results were checked against IGoR. In a later analysis, TCR-TCR, TCR-HLA and TCR-CMV co-occurrence was scored with hypergeometric tests, and a repertoire-size bias correction was applied to TCR pairs. In a later analysis, false discovery rates were estimated by permuting HLA or CMV assignments 20 times. In a later analysis, co-occurring TCRs were grouped using DBSCAN, and TCRdist sequence similarity was added for clustering within HLA-allele-positive subsets. Repertoires with fewer than 30,000 or more than 120,000 public chains, plus five repertoires with anomalous nucleotide sharing, were excluded from co-occurrence clustering. The table was pulled from immuneACCESS by TCRdb, which kept in-frame rearrangements only. Such tables lose some clones; where checked, under half of the loss comes from unresolved V genes, and the rest has no known cause. The D gene and trimming were derived from the DNA, and the V and J assignments and clone size from that table. In this sample the table shows around 140,000 clones, about three quarters of which occur a single time. Clones ranked in the top ten supply 1.5% to 2% of the sample.

CDR1 SEHNR and CDR2 FQNEAQ were looked up in the germline V gene (reference sequence). Including cysteine and phenylalanine, the CDR3 has 13 amino acids. The read is trimmed to its CDR3 DNA, 39 bases read in frame from base 1. A distance of 10 bases separates the germline ends of V and J, which lose 4 bases and 7 bases respectively. The clonotype comes from a female donor in good health and CMV-seropositive. Recombination linked TRBV7-9 to TRBJ1-4, with the D gene not clear enough to name. The sequenced sample was PBMCs. The base sequence is TGTGCCAGCAGCTCACCCGGCGGTGAAAAACTGTTTTTT. Its protein product is CASSSPGGEKLFF.